This T cell receptor beta chain was obtained from a study of T cell clones after liver transplantation. Assay used: immunoSEQ multiplex PCR; TCRdb lists only in-frame clones, some missing. The profile shows more than 95,000 clones, about 86% of them singletons. Losses at the gene ends were 3 bases for V and 6 bases for J; bases not matched to a gene: 6. From germline, CDR1 is SGHRS and CDR2 YFSETQ. The CDR3 consists of 15 residues. This sequence was found in a human patient who received a liver transplant. A share of the T cells may be of graft donor origin. The genes are TRBV5-1 and TRBJ2-1; 10 nucleotides line up with TRBD2. This specimen consisted of CD4+ T cells from blood, obtained 47 months after liver transplant. The CDR3 bases are TGCGCCAGCAGCTCGCGGGCTAGCGGGAGCAATGAGCAGTTCTTC. Amino acids: CASSSRASGSNEQFF.